The source of this TCR beta chain is a study of Graves' ophthalmopathy and Graves' hyperthyroidism. Stable hyperthyroidism referred to disease that showed no ophthalmopathy within 18 months of follow-up. Each diagnosis was determined on the basis of clinical symptoms, serum thyroxine, TRAb, thyroid ultrasound and orbital computed tomography. This clonotype was detected ten times or more. The antigen remains undetermined. RNA transcripts were the template, and TCR beta CDR3 regions were amplified from them. The first-round RT-PCR employed HTBI primers together with the Qiagen OneStep RT-PCR kit. A multiplex PCR was then performed as the second round. Via MiXCR, TCRdb re-called the multiplex PCR reads, giving one row per CDR3 protein. Of some 380,000 distinct CDR3 sequences listed, 15% are singletons. This CDR3 has 14 amino acids. Germline values: CDR1 LNHDA, CDR2 SQIVND (reference sequence). The germline V and J ends were trimmed by 6 bases and 3 bases, with 14 bases remaining between them.

Study results and limitations: Sensitivity of 55% to 71% and specificity of about 72% were achieved by the model that predicted ophthalmopathy progression. With about 86% sensitivity and about 83% specificity, a 13-signature model separated ophthalmopathy from stable hyperthyroidism.

The rearrangement joins TRBV19 to TRBJ1-1; D ambiguous. The sample was peripheral blood. The source of this sequence is a woman aged 18 to 35 with stable Graves' hyperthyroidism. The DNA of the CDR3 is TGTGCCAGTAGCCCGTCGATGGGTCACACTGAAGCTTTCTTT. Translating gives CASSPSMGHTEAFF. The entire variable domain, with the rest obtained from reference TRBV19 and TRBJ1-1, is as follows: DGGITQSPKYLFRKEGQNVTLSCEQNLNHDAMYWYRQDPGQGLRLIYYSQIVNDFQKGDIAEGYSVSREKKESFPLTVTSAQKNPTAFYLCASSPSMGHTEAFFGQGTRLTVV.